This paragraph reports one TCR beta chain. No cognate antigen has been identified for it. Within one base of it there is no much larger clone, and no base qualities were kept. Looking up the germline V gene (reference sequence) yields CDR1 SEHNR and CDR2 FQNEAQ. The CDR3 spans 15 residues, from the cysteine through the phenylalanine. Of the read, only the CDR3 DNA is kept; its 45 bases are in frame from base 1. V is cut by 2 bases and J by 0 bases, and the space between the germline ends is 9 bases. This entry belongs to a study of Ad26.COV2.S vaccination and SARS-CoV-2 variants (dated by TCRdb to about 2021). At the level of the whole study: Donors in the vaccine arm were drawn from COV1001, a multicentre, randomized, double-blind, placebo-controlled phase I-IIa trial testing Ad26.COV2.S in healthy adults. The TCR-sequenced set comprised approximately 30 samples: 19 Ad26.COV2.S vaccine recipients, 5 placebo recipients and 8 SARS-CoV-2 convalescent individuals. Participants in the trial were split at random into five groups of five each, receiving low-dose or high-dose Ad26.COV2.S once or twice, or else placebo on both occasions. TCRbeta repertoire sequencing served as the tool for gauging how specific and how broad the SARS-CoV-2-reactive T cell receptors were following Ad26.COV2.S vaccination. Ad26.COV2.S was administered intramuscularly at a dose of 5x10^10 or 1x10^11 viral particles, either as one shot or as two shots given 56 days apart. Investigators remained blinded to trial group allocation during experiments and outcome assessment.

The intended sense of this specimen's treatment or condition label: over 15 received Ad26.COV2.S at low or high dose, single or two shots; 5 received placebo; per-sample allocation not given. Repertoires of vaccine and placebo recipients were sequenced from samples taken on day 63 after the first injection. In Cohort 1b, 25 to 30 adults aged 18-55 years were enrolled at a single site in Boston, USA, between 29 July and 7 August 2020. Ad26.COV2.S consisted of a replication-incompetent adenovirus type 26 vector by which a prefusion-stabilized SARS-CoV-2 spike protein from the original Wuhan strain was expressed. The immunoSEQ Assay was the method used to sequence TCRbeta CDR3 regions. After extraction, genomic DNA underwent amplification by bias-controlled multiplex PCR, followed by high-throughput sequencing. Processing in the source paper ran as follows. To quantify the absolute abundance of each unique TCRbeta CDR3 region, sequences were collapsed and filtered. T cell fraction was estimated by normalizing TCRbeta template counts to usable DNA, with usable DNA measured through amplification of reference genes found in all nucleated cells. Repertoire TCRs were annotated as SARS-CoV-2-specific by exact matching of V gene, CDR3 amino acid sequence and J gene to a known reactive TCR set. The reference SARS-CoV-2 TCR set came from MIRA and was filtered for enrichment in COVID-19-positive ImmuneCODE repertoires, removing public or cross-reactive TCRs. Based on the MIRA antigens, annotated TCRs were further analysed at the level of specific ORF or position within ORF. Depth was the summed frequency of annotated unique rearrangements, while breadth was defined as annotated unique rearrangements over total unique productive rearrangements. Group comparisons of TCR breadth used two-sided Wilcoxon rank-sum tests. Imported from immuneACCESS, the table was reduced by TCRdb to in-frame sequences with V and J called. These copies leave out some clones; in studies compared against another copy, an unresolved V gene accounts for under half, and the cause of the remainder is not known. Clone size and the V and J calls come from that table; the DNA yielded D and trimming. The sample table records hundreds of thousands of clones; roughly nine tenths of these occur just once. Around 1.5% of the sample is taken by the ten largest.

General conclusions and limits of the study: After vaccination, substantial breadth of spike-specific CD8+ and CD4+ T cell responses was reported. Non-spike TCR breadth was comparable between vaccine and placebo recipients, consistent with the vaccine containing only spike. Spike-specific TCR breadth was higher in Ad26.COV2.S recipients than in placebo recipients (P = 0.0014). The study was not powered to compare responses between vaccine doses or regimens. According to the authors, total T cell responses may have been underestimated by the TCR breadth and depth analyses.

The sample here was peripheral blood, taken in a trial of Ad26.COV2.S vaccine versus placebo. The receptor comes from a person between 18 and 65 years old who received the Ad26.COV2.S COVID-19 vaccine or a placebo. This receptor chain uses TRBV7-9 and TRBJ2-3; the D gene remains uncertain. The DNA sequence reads TGTGCCAGCAGCTTAACGGCGGCTAGCACAGATACGCAGTATTTT. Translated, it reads CASSLTAASTDTQYF.